Below are 15 T cell receptor beta chains sequenced from a single sample in a study of blood T cells in healthy people across ages. Together with a sample-barcoded 5' primer, a J-beta primer mix was included in a second PCR lasting about 7 to 11 cycles. From the 5' RACE reads, TCRdb called clonotypes with MiXCR, one entry per CDR3 protein. The repertoire holds roughly 830,000 distinct CDR3 sequences, with around 62% as singletons. Source material: blood. The receptors here all came from a man aged 25-40 years in good health.

This sequence joins TRBV28 and TRBJ1-2, with D unresolved. This CDR3 is built from 14 residues. Trimming took off 3 bases at V and 0 bases at J, with 8 bases between the two ends. Looked up from germline, CDR1 is MDHEN and CDR2 is SYDVKM. The CDR3 region is CASSFSRANYGYTF. CDR3 bases: TGTGCCAGCAGTTTTTCGAGAGCTAACTATGGCTACACCTTC.

This rearrangement joins TRBV6-5 to TRBJ2-5; no reliable D call. The germline V gene has CDR1 MNHEY and CDR2 SVGAGI. Deletions cut 8 bases from V and 0 bases from J, with 10 bases between. The CDR3 spans 13 residues. The CDR3 is CASYRANQETQYF. The CDR3 coding sequence is TGTGCCAGCTATAGGGCGAACCAAGAGACCCAGTACTTC.

The rearrangement uses TRBV5-4 and TRBJ2-1; D may be TRBD1 (6 bases). V lost 2 bases to trimming and J lost 10 bases, with 16 bases between them. Germline lookup yields CDR1 SGHNT and CDR2 YYREEE (reference sequence). This CDR3 region has 14 residues. In nucleotides, the CDR3 is TGTGCCAGCAGCTTACCCCTGGGGGCCGGAGAGCAGTTCTTC. Protein product: CASSLPLGAGEQFF.

V gene TRBV7-2 combines with J gene TRBJ1-5, with D tentatively TRBD1 (5 bases). The ends were cut back, 2 bases at V and 2 bases at J, with 10 bases in the middle. This CDR3 is built from 15 residues. Per the germline V gene, CDR1 is SGHTA and CDR2 is FQGNSA. CDR3: CASSLWQGGNQPQHF. The CDR3 DNA follows: TGTGCCAGCAGCTTATGGCAGGGTGGCAATCAGCCCCAGCATTTT. Variable domain in full (rest from reference TRBV7-2 and TRBJ1-5): GAGVSQSPSNKVTEKGKDVELRCDPISGHTALYWYRQSLGQGLEFLIYFQGNSAPDKSGLPSDRFSAERTGGSVSTLTIQRTQQEDSAVYLCASSLWQGGNQPQHFGDGTRLSIL.

The V call is TRBV7-8, the J call TRBJ2-4; 7 bases line up with TRBD2. The CDR3 is 16 residues long. Germline V gives CDR1 SGHVS, CDR2 FQNEAQ. V trimming: 11 bases; J trimming: 2 bases; junction bases outside the gene matches: 15. CDR3 loop: CAGREGRGPTKNIQYF. The CDR3, as DNA: TGTGCCGGCCGAGAGGGGAGGGGTCCGACCAAAAACATTCAGTACTTC.

This clonotype was seen a few times. The V gene is TRBV5-6, the J gene TRBJ1-2; 7 bases fit TRBD1. V lost 0 bases, J lost 8 bases, and 7 bases stayed unmatched. The CDR3 sequence is 14 residues long. CDR1 and CDR2 (germline): SGHDT, YYEEEE. The CDR3 reads CASSLGRQGGGYTF. The CDR3 coding sequence is TGTGCCAGCAGCTTGGGCAGACAGGGAGGCGGCTACACCTTC. Full variable domain (missing parts from reference TRBV5-6 and TRBJ1-2): DAGVTQSPTHLIKTRGQQVTLRCSPKSGHDTVSWYQQALGQGPQFIFQYYEEEERQRGNFPDRFSGHQFPNYSSELNVNALLLGDSALYLCASSLGRQGGGYTFGSGTRLTVV.

This clonotype was seen more than once but under ten times. The chain joins TRBV7-3 to TRBJ1-2, with 7 bases matching TRBD1. CDR1 and CDR2 from the germline V gene are SGHTA and FQGTGA. The CDR3 extends over 14 amino acids. V trimming: 5 bases; J trimming: 8 bases; junction bases outside the gene matches: 11. The CDR3 reads CASSPQTGLGGYTF. CDR3 nucleotide sequence: TGTGCCAGCAGCCCCCAGACAGGGTTGGGAGGCTACACCTTC.

The J gene is TRBJ1-1, the V gene TRBV7-2, with unresolved D. This CDR3 region has 14 residues. Germline V gene sequence: CDR1 SGHTA, CDR2 FQGNSA. V gave up 5 bases and J gave up 2 bases, with 12 bases separating them. CDR3 sequence: CASSLGGFNTEAFF. The CDR3 DNA reads TGTGCCAGCAGCCTAGGCGGCTTCAACACTGAAGCTTTCTTT.

CDR3 loop: CAISLPGDRPYEQYF. CDR3 nucleotide sequence: TGTGCCATCAGCCTTCCGGGGGACAGACCCTACGAGCAGTACTTC. The genes are TRBV10-3 and TRBJ2-7, with TRBD1 as a possible D gene (7 bases). Trimming took 6 bases from V and 2 from J, leaving 17 bases between them. Germline V gives CDR1 ENHRY, CDR2 SYGVKD. This CDR3 is built from 15 residues.

The chain is built from TRBV10-3 and TRBJ2-7, with unresolved D. From germline, CDR1 is ENHRY and CDR2 SYGVKD. The CDR3 consists of 12 residues. V lost 4 bases, J lost 7 bases, and 11 bases lay in between. For the CDR3, the DNA is TGTGCCATCAGTGCTTTGGATGAAGAGCAGTACTTC. It yields the protein CAISALDEEQYF.

This clonotype was seen only a few times. The V call is TRBV28, the J call TRBJ2-4, with 9 bases lining up with TRBD2. V lost 5 bases and J lost 4; bases outside the gene matches: 6. The CDR3 is made up of 15 amino acids. The germline V gene encodes CDR1 MDHEN and CDR2 SYDVKM. As DNA, the CDR3 is TGTGCCAGCAGTCCCCGGACTAGCGTAAAAAACATTCAGTACTTC. Its translation: CASSPRTSVKNIQYF. The full variable domain, with the rest looked up from reference TRBV28 and TRBJ2-4, is DVKVTQSSRYLVKRTGEKVFLECVQDMDHENMFWYRQDPGLGLRLIYFSYDVKMKEKGDIPEGYSVSREKKERFSLILESASTNQTSMYLCASSPRTSVKNIQYFGAGTRLSVL.

This rearrangement joins TRBV12-3 or TRBV12-4 to TRBJ1-4; D gene uncertain. The CDR3 consists of 14 residues. Between the trimmed V and J ends, which lost 2 bases and 4 bases, there was a span of 8 bases. The CDR3: CASSLYGDNEKLFF. CDR3 DNA sequence: TGTGCCAGCAGTTTATATGGAGATAATGAAAAACTGTTTTTT.

This clonotype came up once. The chain joins TRBV6-5 to TRBJ2-7; the match to TRBD2 covers 14 bases. From germline, CDR1 is MNHEY and CDR2 SVGAGI. Unmatched junction bases numbered 3, after V lost 6 bases and J lost 2 bases. The CDR3 has 15 amino acids. The CDR3 loop is CASRGLAGAAYEQYF. The CDR3 nucleotides read TGTGCCAGCAGGGGACTAGCGGGGGCCGCCTACGAGCAGTACTTC.

The chain joins TRBV10-3 to TRBJ2-5; TRBD1 might be the D (5 bases). The end of the DNA fits TRBJ2-7 better, so the J call may be wrong. This CDR3 contains 13 residues. Germline V gene lookup returns CDR1 ENHRY and CDR2 SYGVKD. The CDR3 spells CATAGKGTYEQYF. The CDR3 region has the DNA TGTGCCACCGCAGGGAAGGGGACCTACGAGCAGTACTTC.

This rearrangement joins TRBV6-6 to TRBJ1-2, with 7 bases aligning to TRBD1. The germline gives CDR1 MNHNY, CDR2 SVGAGI (reference sequence). V shed 5 bases and J 0 bases; nucleotides not matched to a gene: 6. This CDR3 is 15 amino acids long. For the CDR3, the DNA is TGTGCCAGCAGTCGACAGGGAACAGCTAACTATGGCTACACCTTC. It specifies CASSRQGTANYGYTF.